This TCR beta chain is from a study of blood T cell repertoires in COVID-19. Study information: PBMCs, B-cell-depleted T cells, or T cells were the source of the cDNA or gDNA that made up the material.

While infection was still active, Seattle patients were enrolled and then followed longitudinally. Sequencing was performed with immunoSEQ multiplex PCR; in TCRdb, only in-frame clones are kept and a portion is missing. The profile shows a few hundred thousand clones, 90% of them singletons. CDR1 and CDR2 from the germline V gene are MDHEN and SYDVKM. The CDR3 sequence is 14 residues long. V was pared by 2 bases and J by 6 bases, with 4 bases of the junction left unmatched. This clone was found once. The genes are TRBV28 and TRBJ2-1, with 7 bases that match TRBD1. The source is a woman in her 30s with COVID-19, enrolled during active disease. The sequencing sample was made of peripheral blood. The CDR3 sequence: CASSLEGALNEQFF. DNA of the CDR3: TGTGCCAGCAGTTTAGAGGGGGCTCTCAATGAGCAGTTCTTC.